What follows are 18 T cell receptor beta chains derived from one specimen sequenced in a study of CD8+ T cells in alopecia areata. Extraction and reverse transcription of RNA yielded cDNA as the sequencing template. Sequencing used immunoSEQ multiplex PCR; TCRdb keeps in-frame clones, though not all of them. This table holds tens of thousands of clones, about 44% found once. The specimen comprised CD8+ T cells sorted from blood, sampled at week 0. These receptors all come from a human donor with alopecia areata.

For the CDR3, the DNA is TGTGCCAGCAGCCCCTGGGGAGCGGGGCGCTACGAGCAGTACTTC. Translation gives CASSPWGAGRYEQYF. This chain uses TRBV5-4 with TRBJ2-7, with 7 bases lining up with TRBD2. V shed 4 bases, J shed 3 bases, and the junction held 10 bases outside the gene matches. Germline V gene data show CDR1 as SGHNT and CDR2 as YYREEE (reference sequence). CDR3 length: 15 residues.

The chain carries TRBV7-9 and TRBJ2-7; 9 nucleotides line up with TRBD2. This CDR3 region has 16 residues. CDR1 SEHNR and CDR2 FQNEAQ come from the germline V gene (reference sequence). J gave up 3 bases and V 5 bases, and 11 bases lay outside the gene matches. The CDR3 reads CASSRRTSDRIYEQYF. CDR3 sequence (DNA): TGTGCCAGCAGCCGTCGGACTAGCGACAGAATCTACGAGCAGTACTTC.

This clone was picked up many times. V is TRBV6-5 and J is TRBJ2-1; D is unresolved. Trimming took off 6 bases at V and 9 bases at J, with 12 bases between the two ends. This CDR3 spans 12 amino acids. CDR1 and CDR2 from the germline V gene are MNHEY and SVGAGI. The CDR3 DNA is TGTGCCAGCAGCGACGGTCGTGGTGAGCAGTTCTTC. As protein: CASSDGRGEQFF.

The V and J genes are TRBV6-6 and TRBJ2-5; TRBD1 matches 7 bases. Germline V gene data show CDR1 as MNHNY and CDR2 as SVGAGI (reference sequence). The CDR3 is 15 residues long. The J segment lost 4 bases and the V segment lost 1 base, leaving 6 bases of the junction unmatched. Here the CDR3 DNA reads TGTGCCAGCAGTTACTTGACAGGGTGGGGAGAGACCCAGTACTTC. Translation gives CASSYLTGWGETQYF.

This clone came up a few times. This chain links TRBV29-1 with TRBJ2-7; 8 bases align to TRBD2. CDR3 size: 14 residues. V shed 6 bases and J 7 bases; nucleotides not matched to a gene: 14. CDR1 and CDR2 from the germline V gene are SQVTM and ANQGSEA. DNA for the CDR3: TGCAGCGTAGCCTTCGGGGGGGGTTTTCTAGAGCAGTACTTC. It yields the protein CSVAFGGGFLEQYF.

This rearrangement joins TRBV4-1 to TRBJ2-3; 9 positions match TRBD2. The V gene end was trimmed by 5 bases and the J gene end by 1 base; junction bases not matched to a gene: 1. Germline V gives CDR1 MGHRA, CDR2 YSYEKL. The CDR3 runs 14 residues. CDR3 loop: CASSGTSRTDTQYF. The CDR3 nucleotides read TGCGCCAGCAGCGGGACTAGCCGCACAGATACGCAGTATTTT.

This clone was seen a few times. This chain joins TRBV29-1 and TRBJ1-2; TRBD1 matches 10 bases. V lost 2 bases and J lost 5; bases outside the gene matches: 8. The CDR3 loop spans 15 amino acids. Germline V gives CDR1 SQVTM, CDR2 ANQGSEA. CDR3 nucleotides: TGCAGCGTTGAATTGCCGGGACAGGGGAGATATGGCTACACCTTC. Translating it yields CSVELPGQGRYGYTF. Based on the CDR3 plus reference TRBV29-1 and TRBJ1-2, the full variable domain is SAVISQKPSRDICQRGTSLTIQCQVDSQVTMMFWYRQQPGQSLTLIATANQGSEATYESGFVIDKFPISRPNLTFSTLTVSNMSPEDSSIYLCSVELPGQGRYGYTFGSGTRLTVV.

J is TRBJ1-1 and V is TRBV29-1; D is undetermined. The CDR3 has 11 residues. The germline V and J ends were trimmed by 5 bases and 1 base, with 5 bases remaining between them. CDR1 and CDR2 from the germline V gene are SQVTM and ANQGSEA. In DNA, the CDR3 is TGCAGCGTTTATCAGAACACTGAAGCTTTCTTT. It yields the protein CSVYQNTEAFF. Based on the CDR3 plus reference TRBV29-1 and TRBJ1-1, the full variable domain is SAVISQKPSRDICQRGTSLTIQCQVDSQVTMMFWYRQQPGQSLTLIATANQGSEATYESGFVIDKFPISRPNLTFSTLTVSNMSPEDSSIYLCSVYQNTEAFFGQGTRLTVV.

This clone occurred a few times. The rearrangement links TRBV11-2 to TRBJ2-5; the D gene is possibly TRBD2 (7 bases). Germline V CDR1 and CDR2: SGHAT, FQNNGV. V was trimmed by 5 bases and J by 5 bases, leaving 18 bases between them. The length of the CDR3 is 15 residues. The CDR3 bases are TGTGCCAGCAGCCCAGTTCCGGGGGGCGCGGAGACCCAGTACTTC. It codes for CASSPVPGGAETQYF. Full variable domain (outside the CDR3, taken from reference TRBV11-2 and TRBJ2-5): EAGVAQSPRYKIIEKRQSVAFWCNPISGHATLYWYQQILGQGPKLLIQFQNNGVVDDSQLPKDRFSAERLKGVDSTLKIQPAKLEDSAVYLCASSPVPGGAETQYFGPGTRLLVL.

This clone was recorded a few times. The chain joins TRBV13 to TRBJ2-7; no firm D call. Germline-derived CDR1 and CDR2 are PRHDT and FYEKMQ (reference sequence). The V end lost 4 bases, the J end lost 3 bases, and 16 bases lay between the germline ends. The CDR3 contains 15 residues. Written as DNA, the CDR3 is TGTGCCAGCAGCTCCCTCGGCGGTTCCGACTACGAGCAGTACTTC. It encodes CASSSLGGSDYEQYF.

The rearrangement links TRBV9 to TRBJ2-2; no clear D gene. Germline V gene data show CDR1 as SGDLS and CDR2 as YYNGEE. The CDR3 runs 13 residues. Between the trimmed V and J ends, which lost 2 bases and 6 bases, there was a span of 8 bases. CDR3 loop: CASSVNRPGELFF. CDR3 nucleotide sequence: TGTGCCAGCAGCGTTAATCGTCCCGGGGAGCTGTTTTTT. Combining the CDR3 with reference TRBV9 and TRBJ2-2 gives the whole variable domain DSGVTQTPKHLITATGQRVTLRCSPRSGDLSVYWYQQSLDQGLQFLIQYYNGEERAKGNILERFSAQQFPDLHSELNLSSLELGDSALYFCASSVNRPGELFFGEGSRLTVL.

A few counts support this clone. CDR3 residues: CASSATGSGTQYF. In DNA, the CDR3 is TGTGCCAGCAGTGCGACAGGGAGTGGGACCCAGTACTTC. V is TRBV6-1 and J is TRBJ2-5, with 7 nucleotides matching TRBD1. The V and J ends lost 4 bases and 7 bases, in that order; junction bases with no gene match: 6. Germline CDR1 and CDR2: MNHNS and SASEGT. CDR3 length equals 13 residues.

In regard to this clone: Other DNA sequences of this sample code for an identical CDR3. V and J are TRBV29-1 and TRBJ2-2; the D gene is possibly TRBD1 (6 bases). CDR1 SQVTM and CDR2 ANQGSEA come from the germline V gene. The V gene lost 6 bases and the J gene lost 1 base, with 9 bases spanning the gap. The CDR3 runs 13 residues. The CDR3 here is CSVVGQNTGELFF. In DNA, the CDR3 is TGCAGCGTCGTGGGACAGAACACCGGGGAGCTGTTTTTT.

The genes are TRBV4-3 and TRBJ1-2; 9 bases line up with TRBD1. J lost 2 bases, V lost 0 bases, and 4 bases had no gene match. The CDR3 has 16 amino acids. Per germline, CDR1 LGHNA and CDR2 YSLEER. The chain's CDR3 is CASSQEVGTGNYGYTF. CDR3 bases: TGCGCCAGCAGCCAAGAAGTTGGGACAGGGAACTATGGCTACACCTTC.

This rearrangement joins TRBV29-1 to TRBJ1-2, with 7 bases fitting TRBD1. CDR3 length: 11 amino acids. The germline V gene encodes CDR1 SQVTM and CDR2 ANQGSEA. The V and J ends lost 4 bases and 10 bases, in that order; junction bases with no gene match: 6. In DNA form, the CDR3 reads TGCAGCGTTGGACAGGGTATTAACTACACCTTC. It specifies CSVGQGINYTF.

The rearrangement uses TRBV7-2 and TRBJ2-5; unclear D gene. The CDR3 spans 16 residues. Germline lookup yields CDR1 SGHTA and CDR2 FQGNSA. V was trimmed by 1 base and J by 4 bases, leaving 16 bases between them. The CDR3 region has the DNA TGTGCCAGCAGCTTAGTAGCACTCGACCGTGGAGAGACCCAGTACTTC. Protein sequence: CASSLVALDRGETQYF.

Worth noting for this clone: A read error may produce the germline difference seen at one junction end. The chain links TRBV27 to TRBJ2-7; no clear D gene. Germline values: CDR1 MNHEY, CDR2 SMNVEV (reference sequence). The CDR3 consists of 12 residues. The CDR3 nucleotides read TGTGCCACCAGTGACCACGATTACGAGCAGTACTTC. Translated, it gives CATSDHDYEQYF.

The CDR3, as DNA: TGCAGCCCCTGGACTAGCGGGACCCACACAGATACGCAGTATTTT. Amino acid sequence: CSPWTSGTHTDTQYF. This sequence joins TRBV29-1 and TRBJ2-3; TRBD2 agrees at 12 bases. Germline CDR1 is SQVTM and CDR2 is ANQGSEA. There are 15 residues in the CDR3. V was clipped by 8 bases and J by 2 bases; unmatched bases: 8.